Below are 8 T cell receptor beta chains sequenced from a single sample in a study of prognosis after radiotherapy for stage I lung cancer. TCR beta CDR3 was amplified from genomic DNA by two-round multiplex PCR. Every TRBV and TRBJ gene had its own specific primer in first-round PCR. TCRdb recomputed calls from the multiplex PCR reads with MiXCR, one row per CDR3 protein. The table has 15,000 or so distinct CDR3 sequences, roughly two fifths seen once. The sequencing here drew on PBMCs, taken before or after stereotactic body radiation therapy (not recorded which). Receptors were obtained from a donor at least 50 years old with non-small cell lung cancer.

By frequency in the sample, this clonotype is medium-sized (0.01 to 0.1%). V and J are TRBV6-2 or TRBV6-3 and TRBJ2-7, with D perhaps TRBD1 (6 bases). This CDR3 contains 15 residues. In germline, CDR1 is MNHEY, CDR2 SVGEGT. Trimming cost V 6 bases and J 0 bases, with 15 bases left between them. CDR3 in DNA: TGTGCCAGCAGCTATGGGACACTGGTCTCCTACGAGCAGTACTTC. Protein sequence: CASSYGTLVSYEQYF.

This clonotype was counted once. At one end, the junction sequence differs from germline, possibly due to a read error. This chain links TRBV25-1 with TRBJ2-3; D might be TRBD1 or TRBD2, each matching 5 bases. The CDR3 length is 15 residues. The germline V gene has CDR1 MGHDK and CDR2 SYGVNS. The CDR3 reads CSSSDVALRGYTQYF. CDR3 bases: TGTTCCAGCAGTGATGTCGCCTTGAGGGGCTATACGCAGTATTTT.

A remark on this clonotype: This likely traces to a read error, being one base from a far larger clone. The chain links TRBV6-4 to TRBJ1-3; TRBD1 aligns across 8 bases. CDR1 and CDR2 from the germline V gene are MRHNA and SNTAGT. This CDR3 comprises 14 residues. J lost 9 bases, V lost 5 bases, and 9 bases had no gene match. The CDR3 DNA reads TGTGCCAGCAGTTGGGGACAGGCGTCAAGCACCATATATTTT. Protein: CASSWGQASSTIYF.

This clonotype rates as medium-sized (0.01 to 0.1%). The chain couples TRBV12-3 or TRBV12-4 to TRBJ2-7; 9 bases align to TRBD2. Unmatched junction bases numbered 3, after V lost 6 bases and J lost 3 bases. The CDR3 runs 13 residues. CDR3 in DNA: TGTGCCAGCAGCAAGACTAGCGGCTACGAGCAGTACTTC. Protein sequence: CASSKTSGYEQYF.

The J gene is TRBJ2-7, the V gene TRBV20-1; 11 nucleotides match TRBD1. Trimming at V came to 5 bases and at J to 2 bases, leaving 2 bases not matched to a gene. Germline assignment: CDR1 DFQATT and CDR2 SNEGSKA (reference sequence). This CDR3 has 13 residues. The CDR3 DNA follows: TGCAGTGCTGAGGGACAGGGGGCCTACGAGCAGTACTTC. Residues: CSAEGQGAYEQYF.

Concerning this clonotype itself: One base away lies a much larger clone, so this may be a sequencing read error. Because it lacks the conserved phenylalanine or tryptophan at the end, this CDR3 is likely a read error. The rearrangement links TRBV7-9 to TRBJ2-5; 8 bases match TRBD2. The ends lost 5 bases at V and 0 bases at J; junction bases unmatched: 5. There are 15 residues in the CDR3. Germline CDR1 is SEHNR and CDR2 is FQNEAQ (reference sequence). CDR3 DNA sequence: TGTGCCAGCAGCCCCTTACTAGCGGACCAAGAGACCCAGTACTTA. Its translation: CASSPLLADQETQYL.

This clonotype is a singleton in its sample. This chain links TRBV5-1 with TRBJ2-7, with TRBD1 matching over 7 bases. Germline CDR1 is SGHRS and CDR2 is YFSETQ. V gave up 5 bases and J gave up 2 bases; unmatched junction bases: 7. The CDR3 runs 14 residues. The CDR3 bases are TGCGCCAGCAGGGGTGGGCAGGGGGCCTACGAGCAGTACTTC. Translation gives CASRGGQGAYEQYF.

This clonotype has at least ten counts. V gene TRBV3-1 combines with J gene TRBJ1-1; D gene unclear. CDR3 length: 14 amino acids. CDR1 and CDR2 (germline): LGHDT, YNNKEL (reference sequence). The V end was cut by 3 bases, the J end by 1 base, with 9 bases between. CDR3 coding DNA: TGTGCCAGCAGCCAGAGCCGGGGGAACACTGAAGCTTTCTTT. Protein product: CASSQSRGNTEAFF.